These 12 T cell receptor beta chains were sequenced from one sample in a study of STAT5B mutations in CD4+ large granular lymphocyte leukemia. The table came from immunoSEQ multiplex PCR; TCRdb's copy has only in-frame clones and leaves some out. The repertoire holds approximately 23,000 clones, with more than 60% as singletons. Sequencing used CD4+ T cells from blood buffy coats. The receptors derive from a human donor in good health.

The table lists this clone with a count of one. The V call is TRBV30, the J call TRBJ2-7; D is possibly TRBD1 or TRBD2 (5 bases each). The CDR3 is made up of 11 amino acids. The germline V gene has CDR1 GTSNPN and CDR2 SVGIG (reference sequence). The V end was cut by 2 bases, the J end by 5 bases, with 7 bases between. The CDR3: CAWSPGHEQYF. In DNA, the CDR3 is TGTGCCTGGAGTCCGGGACACGAGCAGTACTTC.

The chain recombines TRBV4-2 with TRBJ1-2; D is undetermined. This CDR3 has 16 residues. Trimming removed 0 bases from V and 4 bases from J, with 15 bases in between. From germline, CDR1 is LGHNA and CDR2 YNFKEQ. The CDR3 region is CASSQDIRATRYGYTF. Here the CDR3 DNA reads TGTGCCAGCAGCCAAGATATAAGGGCTACCCGCTATGGCTACACCTTC.

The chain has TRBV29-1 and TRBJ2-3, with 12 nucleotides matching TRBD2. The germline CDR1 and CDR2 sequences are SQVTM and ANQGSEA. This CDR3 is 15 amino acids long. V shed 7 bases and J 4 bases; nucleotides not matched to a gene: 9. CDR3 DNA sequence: TGCAGCGCCCGGACTAGCGGGATGGCCCCAGATACGCAGTATTTT. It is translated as CSARTSGMAPDTQYF.

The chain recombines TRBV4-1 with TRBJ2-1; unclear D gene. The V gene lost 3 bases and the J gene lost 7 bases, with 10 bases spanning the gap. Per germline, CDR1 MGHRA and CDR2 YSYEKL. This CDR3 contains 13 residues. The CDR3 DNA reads TGCGCCAGCAGCCAGCTGGGTTGGAATGAGCAGTTCTTC. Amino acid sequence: CASSQLGWNEQFF.

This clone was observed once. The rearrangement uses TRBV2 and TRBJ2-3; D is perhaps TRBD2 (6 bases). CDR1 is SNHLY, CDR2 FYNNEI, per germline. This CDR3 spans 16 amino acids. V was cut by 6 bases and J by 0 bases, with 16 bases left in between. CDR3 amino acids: CASRFLAGTSTDTQYF. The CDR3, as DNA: TGTGCCAGCAGGTTCCTGGCGGGGACGAGCACAGATACGCAGTATTTT.

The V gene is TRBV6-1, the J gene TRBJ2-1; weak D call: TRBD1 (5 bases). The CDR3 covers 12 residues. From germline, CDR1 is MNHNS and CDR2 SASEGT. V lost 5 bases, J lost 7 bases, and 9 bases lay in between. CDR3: CASSPRQNEQFF. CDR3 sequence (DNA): TGTGCCAGCAGTCCCCGACAGAATGAGCAGTTCTTC.

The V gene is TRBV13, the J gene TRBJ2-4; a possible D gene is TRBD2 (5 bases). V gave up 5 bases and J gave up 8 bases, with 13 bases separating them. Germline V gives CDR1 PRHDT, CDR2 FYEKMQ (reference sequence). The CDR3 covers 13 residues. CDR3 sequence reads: CASSPPRVDIQYF. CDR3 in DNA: TGTGCCAGCAGCCCCCCGAGGGTTGACATTCAGTACTTC.

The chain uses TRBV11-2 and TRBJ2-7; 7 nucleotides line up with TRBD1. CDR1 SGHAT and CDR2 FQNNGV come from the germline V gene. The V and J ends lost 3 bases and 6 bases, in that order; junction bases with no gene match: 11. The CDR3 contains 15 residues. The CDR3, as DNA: TGTGCCAGCAGCTTCCGTGGACAGGTCACTGGCGAGCAGTACTTC. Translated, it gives CASSFRGQVTGEQYF.

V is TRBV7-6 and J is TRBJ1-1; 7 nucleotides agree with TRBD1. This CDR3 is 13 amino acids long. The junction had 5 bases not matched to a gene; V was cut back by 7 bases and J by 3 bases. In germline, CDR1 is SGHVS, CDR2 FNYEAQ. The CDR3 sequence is CASTSDRDTEAFF. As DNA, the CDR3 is TGTGCCAGCACCTCAGACAGGGACACTGAAGCTTTCTTT.

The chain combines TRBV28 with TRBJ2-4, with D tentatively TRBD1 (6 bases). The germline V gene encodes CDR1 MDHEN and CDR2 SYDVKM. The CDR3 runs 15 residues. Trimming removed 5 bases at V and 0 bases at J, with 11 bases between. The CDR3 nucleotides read TGTGCCAGCAGTACCAGGACAGTAGCCAAAAACATTCAGTACTTC. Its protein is CASSTRTVAKNIQYF.

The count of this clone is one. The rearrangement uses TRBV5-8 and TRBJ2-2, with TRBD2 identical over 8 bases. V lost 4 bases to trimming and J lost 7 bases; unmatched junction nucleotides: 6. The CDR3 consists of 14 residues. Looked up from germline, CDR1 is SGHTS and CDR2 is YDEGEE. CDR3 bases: TGTGCCAGCAGCCCGGGACTAGGGTTCGGGGAGCTGTTTTTT. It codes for CASSPGLGFGELFF.

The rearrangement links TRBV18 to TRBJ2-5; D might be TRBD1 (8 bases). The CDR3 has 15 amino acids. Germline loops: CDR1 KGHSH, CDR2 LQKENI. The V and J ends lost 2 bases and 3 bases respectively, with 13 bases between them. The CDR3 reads CASSPSTGGEETQYF. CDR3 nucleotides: TGTGCCAGCTCACCATCTACAGGGGGGGAAGAGACCCAGTACTTC.